There are many counts of the clone carrying this T cell receptor beta chain. The data stem from a study of naive and memory T cell subsets. Germline assignment: CDR1 SGHVS and CDR2 FNYEAQ. The CDR3 spans 18 residues. V shed 5 bases, J shed 1 base, and the junction held 16 bases outside the gene matches. Two oligonucleotides, mixed equimolar, formed the beta constant-region primer covering TRBC1 and TRBC2. Ligated cDNA was amplified by four rounds of PCR with nested alpha and beta constant-region primers and SP2. MiXCR was run by TCRdb on the UMI-ligation and nested PCR reads, yielding one entry per CDR3 protein. The repertoire includes some 110,000 distinct CDR3 sequences, over 30% of them detected once, and approximately 0.9% sits in the top ten.

This chain joins TRBV7-6 and TRBJ1-1, with 7 bases aligning to TRBD1. What was sequenced was central memory CD4+ T cells from blood. The sequence was collected from a human donor in good health. The CDR3 sequence is CASSESPPMTGWNTEAFF. CDR3 sequence (DNA): TGTGCCAGCAGCGAAAGCCCTCCTATGACAGGGTGGAACACTGAAGCTTTCTTT.